This TCR beta chain was recorded in a study of blood T cell repertoires in COVID-19. In this sample, this clone turned up once. Adults between roughly 18 and 95 years of age took part from more than 20 US areas. Each participant's cohort was designated according to participant-reported clinical history. Using immunoSEQ multiplex PCR, the repertoire was profiled, and TCRdb retains in-frame clones only, with some absent. Counted here are 150,000 or so clones, about nine tenths occurring once; the ten biggest clones make up approximately 3.7%. Sample: PBMCs or T cells enriched from blood (not recorded which). The TCR originated in a woman aged 40-49 years who had been exposed to COVID-19.

DNA of the CDR3: TGTGCCAGCAGCCACAGGTACAATGAGCAGTTCTTC. This translates into CASSHRYNEQFF. The chain has TRBV25-1 and TRBJ2-1, with TRBD1 as a possible D gene (5 bases). Germline V lookup: CDR1 MGHDK, CDR2 SYGVNS. The CDR3 has 12 amino acids. V was shortened by 6 bases and J by 4 bases, with 7 bases between the two germline ends.